Each of the 9 T cell receptor beta chains below was sequenced from the same sample in a study of blood T cell repertoires in COVID-19. This table comes from immunoSEQ multiplex PCR, and its TCRdb copy is limited to in-frame clones, with some not included. The sample comprises some 200,000 clones, about 79% of which are singletons, and less than 15% rests with the top ten. The specimen was peripheral blood. The receptors originated from a human donor in a cohort sampled during active COVID-19.

The CDR3 DNA is TGTGCCAGCAGTAGACTAGCGCCTTCCTACGAGCAGTACTTC. This gives the protein CASSRLAPSYEQYF. The rearrangement links TRBV6-5 to TRBJ2-7; 8 positions agree with TRBD2. Germline V gene data show CDR1 as MNHEY and CDR2 as SVGAGI. V dropped 5 bases and J dropped 1; count of bases not matched to a gene: 4. The CDR3 is 14 amino acids.

The V call is TRBV19, the J call TRBJ1-1, with 8 bases lining up with TRBD1. CDR3 size: 14 residues. CDR1 LNHDA and CDR2 SQIVND come from the germline V gene (reference sequence). After removal of 6 bases from V and 4 bases from J, the junction contained 7 bases not matched to a gene. Written as DNA, the CDR3 is TGTGCCAGTAGGGGCCACAGGGGGGGCACTGAAGCTTTCTTT. It is translated as CASRGHRGGTEAFF.

The V and J genes are TRBV3-1 (or the pseudogene TRBV3-2) and TRBJ2-5; D perhaps matches TRBD1 (6 bases). The ends were cut back, 2 bases at V and 1 base at J, with 8 bases in the middle. The CDR3 totals 14 residues. Germline values: CDR1 LGHDT, CDR2 YNNKEL (reference sequence). The CDR3 is CASSQRGSQETQYF. The CDR3 nucleotides are TGTGCCAGCAGCCAAAGGGGGAGCCAAGAGACCCAGTACTTC.

This clone was counted a single time. This chain uses TRBV15 with TRBJ2-3, with unresolved D. Trimming shortened V by 3 bases and J by 1 base, and 14 bases separated the two germline ends. Germline-derived CDR1 and CDR2 are LNHNV and YYDKDF (reference sequence). This CDR3 is 16 amino acids long. CDR3 DNA: TGTGCCACCAGCAGCGACTCCAAAGGCCGCACAGATACGCAGTATTTT. This sequence encodes CATSSDSKGRTDTQYF.

The rearrangement uses TRBV12-3 or TRBV12-4 and TRBJ1-5, with D unresolved. V shed 7 bases and J shed 6 bases, with 13 bases lying between them. The CDR3 has 13 residues. The CDR3 spells CASKRETGQPQHF. CDR3 nucleotides: TGTGCCAGCAAACGTGAGACTGGTCAGCCCCAGCATTTT.

The sample holds one count of this clone. At the DNA level, this CDR3 is encoded by other sequences in the same sample as well. The chain uses TRBV7-9 and TRBJ2-3; 7 bases fit TRBD2. The J segment lost 2 bases and the V segment lost 5 bases, leaving 4 bases of the junction unmatched. Germline V gene data show CDR1 as SEHNR and CDR2 as FQNEAQ (reference sequence). The CDR3 has 14 amino acids. For the CDR3, the DNA is TGTGCCAGCAGCCTAAGCGGGGCCACAGATACGCAGTATTTT. Residues: CASSLSGATDTQYF.

This rearrangement joins TRBV12-3 or TRBV12-4 to TRBJ2-7; 7 bases match TRBD1. V trimming: 9 bases; J trimming: 0 bases; junction bases outside the gene matches: 5. The CDR3 extends over 13 amino acids. This CDR3 reads CASGQVSSYEQYF. CDR3 nucleotides: TGTGCCAGTGGACAGGTGAGCTCCTACGAGCAGTACTTC.

In its sample, this clone was seen once. The rearrangement uses TRBV12-3 or TRBV12-4 and TRBJ2-7; tentative D call: TRBD2 (6 bases). V was pared by 3 bases and J by 4 bases, with 10 bases between. The CDR3 has 13 amino acids. CDR3 region: CASSFPGRYEQYF. The CDR3 region has the DNA TGTGCCAGCAGTTTCCCGGGGAGGTACGAGCAGTACTTC.

The gene calls are TRBV4-2 and TRBJ1-4; perhaps TRBD1 as D (6 bases). Germline V gene lookup returns CDR1 LGHNA and CDR2 YNFKEQ. Between the trimmed V and J ends, which lost 1 base and 8 bases, there was a span of 8 bases. The CDR3 is 13 amino acids. CDR3 sequence (DNA): TGTGCCAGCAGCCAAGCAGGGGCCGAAAAACTGTTTTTT. Translating gives CASSQAGAEKLFF.